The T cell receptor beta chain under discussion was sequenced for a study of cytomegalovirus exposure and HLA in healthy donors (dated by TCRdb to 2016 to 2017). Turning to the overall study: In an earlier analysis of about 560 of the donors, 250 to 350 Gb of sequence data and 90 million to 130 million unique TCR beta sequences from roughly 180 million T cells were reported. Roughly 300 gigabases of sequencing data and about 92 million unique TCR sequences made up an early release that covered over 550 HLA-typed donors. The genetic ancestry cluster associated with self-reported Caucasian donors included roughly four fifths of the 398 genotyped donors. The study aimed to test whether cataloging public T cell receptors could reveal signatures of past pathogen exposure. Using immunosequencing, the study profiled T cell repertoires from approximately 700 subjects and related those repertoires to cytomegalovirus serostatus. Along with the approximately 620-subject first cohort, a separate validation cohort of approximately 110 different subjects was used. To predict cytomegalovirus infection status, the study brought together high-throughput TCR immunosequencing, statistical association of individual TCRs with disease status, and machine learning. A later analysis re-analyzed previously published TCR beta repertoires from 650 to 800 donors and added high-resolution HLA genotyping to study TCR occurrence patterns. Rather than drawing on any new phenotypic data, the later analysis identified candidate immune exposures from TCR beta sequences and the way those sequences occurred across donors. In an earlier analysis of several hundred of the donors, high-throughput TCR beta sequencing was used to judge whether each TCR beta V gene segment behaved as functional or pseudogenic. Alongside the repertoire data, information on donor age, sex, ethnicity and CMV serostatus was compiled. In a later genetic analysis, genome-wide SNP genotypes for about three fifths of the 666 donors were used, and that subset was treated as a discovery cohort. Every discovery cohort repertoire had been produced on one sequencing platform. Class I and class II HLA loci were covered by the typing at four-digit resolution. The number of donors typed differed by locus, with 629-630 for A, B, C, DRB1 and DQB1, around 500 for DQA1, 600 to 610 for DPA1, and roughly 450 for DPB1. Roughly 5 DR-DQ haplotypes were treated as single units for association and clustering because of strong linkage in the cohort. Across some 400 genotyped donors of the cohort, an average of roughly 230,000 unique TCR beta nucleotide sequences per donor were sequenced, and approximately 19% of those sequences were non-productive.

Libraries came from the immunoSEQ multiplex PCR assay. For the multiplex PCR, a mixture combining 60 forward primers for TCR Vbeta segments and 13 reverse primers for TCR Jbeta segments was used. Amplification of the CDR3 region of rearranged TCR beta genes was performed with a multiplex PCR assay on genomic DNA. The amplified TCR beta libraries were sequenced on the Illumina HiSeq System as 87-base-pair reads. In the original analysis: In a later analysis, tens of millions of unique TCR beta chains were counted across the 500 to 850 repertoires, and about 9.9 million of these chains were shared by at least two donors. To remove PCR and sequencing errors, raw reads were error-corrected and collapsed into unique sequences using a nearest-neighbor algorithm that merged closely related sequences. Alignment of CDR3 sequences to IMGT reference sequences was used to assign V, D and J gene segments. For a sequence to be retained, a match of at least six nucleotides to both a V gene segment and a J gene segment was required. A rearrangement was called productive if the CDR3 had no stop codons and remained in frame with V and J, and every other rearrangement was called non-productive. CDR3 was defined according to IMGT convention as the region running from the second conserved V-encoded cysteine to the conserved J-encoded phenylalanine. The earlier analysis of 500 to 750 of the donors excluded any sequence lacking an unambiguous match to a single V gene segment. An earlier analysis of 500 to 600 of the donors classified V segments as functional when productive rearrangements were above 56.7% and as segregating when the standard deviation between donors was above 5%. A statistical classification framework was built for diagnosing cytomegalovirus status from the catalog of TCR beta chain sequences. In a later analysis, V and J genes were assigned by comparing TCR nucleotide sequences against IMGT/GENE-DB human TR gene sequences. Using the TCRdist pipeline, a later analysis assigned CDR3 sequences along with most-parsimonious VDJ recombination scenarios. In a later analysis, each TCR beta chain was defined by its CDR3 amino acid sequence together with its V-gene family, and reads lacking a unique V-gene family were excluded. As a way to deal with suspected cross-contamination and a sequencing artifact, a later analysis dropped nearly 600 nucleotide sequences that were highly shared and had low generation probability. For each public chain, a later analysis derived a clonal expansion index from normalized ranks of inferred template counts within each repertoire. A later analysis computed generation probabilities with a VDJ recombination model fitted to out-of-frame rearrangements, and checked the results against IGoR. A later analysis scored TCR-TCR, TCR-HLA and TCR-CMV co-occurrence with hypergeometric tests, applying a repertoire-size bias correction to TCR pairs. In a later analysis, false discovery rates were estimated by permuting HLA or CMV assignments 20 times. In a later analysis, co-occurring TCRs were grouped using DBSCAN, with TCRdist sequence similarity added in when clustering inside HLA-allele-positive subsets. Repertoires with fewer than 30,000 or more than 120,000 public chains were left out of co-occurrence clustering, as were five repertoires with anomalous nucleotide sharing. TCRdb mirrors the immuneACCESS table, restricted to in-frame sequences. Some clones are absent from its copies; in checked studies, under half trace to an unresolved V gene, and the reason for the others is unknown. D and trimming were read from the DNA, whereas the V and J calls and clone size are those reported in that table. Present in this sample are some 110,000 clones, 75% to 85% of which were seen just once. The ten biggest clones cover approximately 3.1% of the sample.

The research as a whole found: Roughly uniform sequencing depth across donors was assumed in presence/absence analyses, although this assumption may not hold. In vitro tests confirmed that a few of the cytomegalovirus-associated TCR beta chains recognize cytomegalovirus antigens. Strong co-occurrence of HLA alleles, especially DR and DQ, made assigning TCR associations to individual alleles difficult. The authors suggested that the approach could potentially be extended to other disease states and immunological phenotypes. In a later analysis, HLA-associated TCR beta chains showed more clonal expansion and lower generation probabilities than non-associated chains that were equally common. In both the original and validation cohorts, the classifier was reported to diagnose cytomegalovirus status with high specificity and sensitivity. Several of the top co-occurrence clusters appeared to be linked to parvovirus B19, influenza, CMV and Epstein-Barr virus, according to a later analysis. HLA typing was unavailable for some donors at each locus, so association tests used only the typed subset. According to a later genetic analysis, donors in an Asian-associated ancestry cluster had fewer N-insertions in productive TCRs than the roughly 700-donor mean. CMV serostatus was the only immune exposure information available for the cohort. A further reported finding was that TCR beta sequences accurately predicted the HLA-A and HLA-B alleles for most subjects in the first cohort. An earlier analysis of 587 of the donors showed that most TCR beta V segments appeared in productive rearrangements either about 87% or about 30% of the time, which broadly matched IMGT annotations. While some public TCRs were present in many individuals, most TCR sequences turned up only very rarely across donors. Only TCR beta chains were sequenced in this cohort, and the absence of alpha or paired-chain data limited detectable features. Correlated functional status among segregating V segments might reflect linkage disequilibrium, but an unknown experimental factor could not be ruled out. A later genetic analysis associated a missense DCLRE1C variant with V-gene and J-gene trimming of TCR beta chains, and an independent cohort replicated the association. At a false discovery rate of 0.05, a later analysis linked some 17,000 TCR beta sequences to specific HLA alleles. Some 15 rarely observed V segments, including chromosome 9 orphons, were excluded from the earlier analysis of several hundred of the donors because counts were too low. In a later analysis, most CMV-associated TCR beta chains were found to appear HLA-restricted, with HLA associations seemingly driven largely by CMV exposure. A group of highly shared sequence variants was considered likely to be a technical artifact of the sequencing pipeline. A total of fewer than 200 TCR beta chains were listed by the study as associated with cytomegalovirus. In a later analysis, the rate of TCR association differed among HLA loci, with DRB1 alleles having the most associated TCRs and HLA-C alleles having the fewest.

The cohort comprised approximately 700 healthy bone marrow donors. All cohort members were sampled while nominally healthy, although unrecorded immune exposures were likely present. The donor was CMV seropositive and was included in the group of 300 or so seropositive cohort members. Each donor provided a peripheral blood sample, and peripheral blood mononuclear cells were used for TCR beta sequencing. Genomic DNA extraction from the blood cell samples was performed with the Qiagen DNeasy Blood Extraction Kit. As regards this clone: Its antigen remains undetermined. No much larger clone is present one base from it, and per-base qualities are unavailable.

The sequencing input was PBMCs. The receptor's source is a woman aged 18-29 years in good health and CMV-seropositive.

The CDR3 corresponds to CAITPQGLRPPYEQYF. The DNA is TGTGCCATCACCCCACAGGGTTTGCGTCCTCCGTACGAGCAGTACTTC. The V and J genes are TRBV10-3 and TRBJ2-7; the D gene is perhaps TRBD1, on 6 matching bases. CDR1 and CDR2, per the germline V gene, are ENHRY and SYGVKD. Inclusive of the bounding cysteine and phenylalanine, the CDR3 is 16 residues long. Only CDR3 DNA remains: 48 bases, in frame from the first base. The V and J ends are trimmed by 7 bases and 4 bases, leaving 23 bases between them.